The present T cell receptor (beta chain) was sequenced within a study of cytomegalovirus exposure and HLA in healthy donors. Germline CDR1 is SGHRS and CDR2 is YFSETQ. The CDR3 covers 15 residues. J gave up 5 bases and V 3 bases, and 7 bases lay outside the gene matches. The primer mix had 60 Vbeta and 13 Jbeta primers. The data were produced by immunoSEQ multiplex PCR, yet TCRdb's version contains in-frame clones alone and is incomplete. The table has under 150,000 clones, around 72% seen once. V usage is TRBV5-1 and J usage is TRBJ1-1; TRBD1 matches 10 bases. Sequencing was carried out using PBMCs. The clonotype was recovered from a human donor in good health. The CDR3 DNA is TGCGCCAGCAGCTGGAGACAGGGGGCGAGAACTGAAGCTTTCTTT. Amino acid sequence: CASSWRQGARTEAFF.